This T cell receptor (beta chain) came from a study of cytomegalovirus exposure and HLA in healthy donors. PCR involved 60 Vbeta and 13 Jbeta primers. Profiling relied on immunoSEQ multiplex PCR, and the TCRdb table lists in-frame clones only, not all of them. Of approximately 150,000 clones listed, under 90% were seen once; the top ten hold under 6%. V dropped 0 bases and J dropped 4; count of bases not matched to a gene: 6. CDR1 SGDLS and CDR2 YYNGEE come from the germline V gene. This CDR3 spans 15 amino acids. The V gene is TRBV9, the J gene TRBJ2-5; 7 positions agree with TRBD2. The receptor's source is a man aged 35-49 years in good health and CMV-seronegative. Source material: PBMCs. This CDR3 reads CASSVGLALGETQYF. The CDR3 region has the DNA TGTGCCAGCAGCGTAGGACTAGCCCTGGGAGAGACCCAGTACTTC.